This T cell receptor beta chain was sequenced for a study of tumor and adjacent non-tumor tissue in lung cancer. Study at large: Histology: around 13 adenocarcinoma, a couple of squamous cell carcinoma, 1 small cell lung cancer. General study findings and limits: Tumor repertoires had a smaller top 100 clone share than normal lung. Compared with tumor, normal lung showed significantly lower TCR diversity.

Three rounds of nested PCR, following a modified ARM-PCR protocol, produced the TCRbeta library. TCRdb re-called the multiplex PCR reads through MiXCR, storing one row per CDR3 protein. In the table there are tens of thousands of distinct CDR3 sequences, around 64% of which are singletons. Points on this clonotype: Its target is unknown. One end of the junction does not line up with germline, which may come from a read error.

CDR3 length equals 15 residues. The template was RNA from unsorted bulk tissue. The chain employs TRBV12-3 or TRBV12-4 and TRBJ2-7; possibly TRBD2 for D (6 bases). Sequencing input: lung tumor tissue. The receptor comes from a man in his 60s with non-small cell lung cancer. The CDR3 spells CASSLGGTGFYERYF. The CDR3 region has the DNA TGCGCCAGCAGTTTAGGCGGGACGGGATTCTACGAGCGGTACTTC.